This T cell receptor (beta chain) is drawn from a study of CD8 T cells in Susac syndrome. Notes on the study in general: The total CD8+ repertoires yielded more than 15 Susac-specific public clones and the CD8+ TEMRA repertoires yielded a few. In TEMRA cells and active patients, CD8+ clonal expansion in Susac reached its peak.

TCR beta was sequenced from blood CD8+ and CD4+ T cells. Negative isolation was used for CD8+ and CD4+ T cells and FACS enrichment for TEMRA cells. A quantity of roughly 0.5 to 1 ug RNA underwent reverse transcription using random hexamers. MiXCR, applied by TCRdb to the immunoSEQ multiplex PCR reads, yields one record per CDR3 protein. The sample has some 130,000 distinct CDR3 sequences, roughly 94% seen once. Germline CDR1 is MDHEN and CDR2 is SYDVKM. The CDR3 length is 19 residues. V gave up 5 bases and J gave up 5 bases; unmatched junction bases: 21. On this clonotype: Its antigen is not known.

The sample comprised CD8+ T cells from PBMCs. V and J are TRBV28 and TRBJ2-3; 8 bases map to TRBD2. The TCR originated in a human donor with Susac syndrome. The CDR3 DNA reads TGTGCCAGCAGTCTACACGGGGGGGTAGCGGGAACCCGTGGAGATACGCAGTATTTT. It encodes CASSLHGGVAGTRGDTQYF.